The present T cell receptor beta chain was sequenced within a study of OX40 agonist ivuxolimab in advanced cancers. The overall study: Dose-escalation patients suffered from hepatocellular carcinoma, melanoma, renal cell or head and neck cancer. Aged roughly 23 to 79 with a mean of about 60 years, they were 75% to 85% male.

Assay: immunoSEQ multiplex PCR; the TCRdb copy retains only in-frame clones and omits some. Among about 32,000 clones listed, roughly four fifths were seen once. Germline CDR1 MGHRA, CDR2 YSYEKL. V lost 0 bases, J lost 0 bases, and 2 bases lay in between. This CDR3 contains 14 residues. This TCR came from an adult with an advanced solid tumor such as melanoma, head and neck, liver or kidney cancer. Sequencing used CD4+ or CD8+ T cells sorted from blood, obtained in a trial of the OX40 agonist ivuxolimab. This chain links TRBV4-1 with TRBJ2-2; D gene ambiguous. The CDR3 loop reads CASSQDANTGELFF. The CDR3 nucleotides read TGCGCCAGCAGCCAAGACGCGAACACCGGGGAGCTGTTTTTT.